This T cell receptor (beta chain) appears in the sequencing data of a study of blood T cell repertoires in COVID-19. Across the study: From the United States, Italy and Spain came samples of acute and convalescent COVID-19. The cDNA or gDNA used as material had been derived from T cells, B-cell-depleted T cells, or PBMCs.

The CDR3 has 16 residues. V gave up 5 bases and J gave up 0 bases; unmatched junction bases: 5. The V gene's germline CDR1 is MNHEY and CDR2 SMNVEV (reference sequence). This clone occurred once. Only in-frame clones appear in the TCRdb table, and some are missing; sequencing was by immunoSEQ multiplex PCR. The sample contains almost 400,000 clones, roughly 90% of which appear only once. J is TRBJ2-2 and V is TRBV27; 8 bases are shared with TRBD2. Material: PBMCs or T cells enriched from blood (not recorded which). The receptor comes from a woman under 40 who had recovered from COVID-19. The CDR3 reads CASSGLAGANTGELFF. As DNA, the CDR3 is TGTGCCAGCAGTGGGCTAGCGGGCGCGAACACCGGGGAGCTGTTTTTT.